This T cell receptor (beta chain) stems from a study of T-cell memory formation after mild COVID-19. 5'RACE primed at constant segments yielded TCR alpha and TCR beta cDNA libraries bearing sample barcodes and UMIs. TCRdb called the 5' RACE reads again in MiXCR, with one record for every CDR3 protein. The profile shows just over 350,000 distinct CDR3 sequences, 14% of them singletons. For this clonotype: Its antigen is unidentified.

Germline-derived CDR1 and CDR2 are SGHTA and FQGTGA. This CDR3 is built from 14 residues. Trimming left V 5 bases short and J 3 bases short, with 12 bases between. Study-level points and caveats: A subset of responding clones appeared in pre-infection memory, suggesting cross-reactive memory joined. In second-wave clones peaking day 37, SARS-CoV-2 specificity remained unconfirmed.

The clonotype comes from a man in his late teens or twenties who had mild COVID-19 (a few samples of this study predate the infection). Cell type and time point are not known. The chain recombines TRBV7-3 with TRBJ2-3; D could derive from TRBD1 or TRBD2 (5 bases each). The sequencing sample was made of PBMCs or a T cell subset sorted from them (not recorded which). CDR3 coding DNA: TGTGCCAGCAGCCGTGGGGGAAAGACAGATACGCAGTATTTT. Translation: CASSRGGKTDTQYF.